The source of this T cell receptor (beta chain) is a study of T cell responses to AZD1222 COVID-19 vaccine. Study conclusions and caveats: Donors were mostly white British, more females; clonal diversity possibly underestimated. Seropositive AZD1222 recipients at baseline numbered only 5 to 7.

Profiled with immunoSEQ multiplex PCR; TCRdb holds only in-frame clones, not every one. The data show around 140,000 clones, about 91% seen once. V was pared by 9 bases and J by 7 bases, with 13 bases between. Germline lookup yields CDR1 ENHRY and CDR2 SYGVKD. This CDR3 spans 12 amino acids. Note on this clone: Its antigen remains unknown.

This receptor was identified in an adult in good health. The source was peripheral blood, collected on day 0 of AZD1222 vaccination. The chain couples TRBV10-3 to TRBJ2-1; tentatively, D is TRBD2 (7 bases). The CDR3 DNA sequence: TGTGCCATAGGGGGGGCCTTGAATGAGCAGTTCTTC. It specifies CAIGGALNEQFF.